The 16 T cell receptor beta chains in this list originate from one sample, sequenced in a study of blood T cell repertoires in COVID-19 (dated by TCRdb to the early 2020s). Library prep was done by the immunoSEQ multiplex PCR assay. TCRdb limited this immuneACCESS table to in-frame rearrangements with V and J called. A share of clones is missing; checked studies link under half to unresolved V genes, and the rest is unexplained. This sample holds tens of thousands of clones; more than 80% were observed only once. Together, the top ten hold approximately 5.5% of the sample. Material for sequencing was peripheral blood. These receptors all stem from a man older than 75 with acute or convalescent COVID-19.

This chain uses TRBV14 with TRBJ1-2; 9 nucleotides align to TRBD1. CDR3 length: 16 residues. With V trimmed by 3 bases and J by 1 base, 6 bases remained unmatched. CDR1 and CDR2 (germline): SGHDN, FVKESK. CDR3 DNA: TGTGCCAGCAGCCAGCTGGGACAGGGCGGTAACTATGGCTACACCTTC. It is translated as CASSQLGQGGNYGYTF. Full variable domain (missing parts from reference TRBV14 and TRBJ1-2): EAGVTQFPSHSVIEKGQTVTLRCDPISGHDNLYWYRRVMGKEIKFLLHFVKESKQDESGMPNNRFLAERTGGTYSTLKVQPAELEDSGVYFCASSQLGQGGNYGYTFGSGTRLTVV.

This clone was detected once. This chain connects TRBV7-2 to TRBJ2-3, with 12 positions matching TRBD2. Looked up from germline, CDR1 is SGHTA and CDR2 is FQGNSA. The J segment lost 5 bases and the V segment lost 5 bases, leaving 8 bases of the junction unmatched. This CDR3 is 16 amino acids long. CDR3 residues: CASSPGLAGWVDTQYF. DNA of the CDR3: TGTGCCAGCAGCCCCGGACTAGCGGGGTGGGTAGATACGCAGTATTTT.

This clone occurred a few times. The chain is built from TRBV7-9 and TRBJ1-5; tentatively, D is TRBD1 (5 bases). Germline lookup yields CDR1 SEHNR and CDR2 FQNEAQ (reference sequence). The V end lost 8 bases, the J end lost 4 bases, and 12 bases lay between the germline ends. The CDR3 is 13 amino acids. The CDR3 is CASGTQENQPQHF. CDR3 nucleotide sequence: TGTGCCAGCGGAACACAGGAAAATCAGCCCCAGCATTTT. Drawing the rest from reference TRBV7-9 and TRBJ1-5, the complete variable domain is DTGVSQNPRHKITKRGQNVTFRCDPISEHNRLYWYRQTLGQGPEFLTYFQNEAQLEKSRLLSDRFSAERPKGSFSTLEIQRTEQGDSAMYLCASGTQENQPQHFGDGTRLSIL.

The count of this clone is one. The gene calls are TRBV3-1 (or the pseudogene TRBV3-2) and TRBJ2-5; 10 bases map to TRBD2. Germline CDR1 reads LGHDT; CDR2 reads YNNKEL (reference sequence). V trimming: 4 bases; J trimming: 1 base; junction bases outside the gene matches: 9. The CDR3 has 17 residues. CDR3 in DNA: TGTGCCAGCAGCCGGGACCTTAGCGGGGGGACCCAAGAGACCCAGTACTTC. This gives the protein CASSRDLSGGTQETQYF.

The chain carries TRBV30 and TRBJ1-1, with D possibly TRBD1 on 5 matching bases. The CDR3 loop spans 13 amino acids. CDR1 is GTSNPN and CDR2 is SVGIG in the germline V gene (reference sequence). The ends were cut back, 4 bases at V and 1 base at J, with 10 bases in the middle. The DNA of the CDR3 is TGTGCCTGGACACGTACAGGGAACACTGAAGCTTTCTTT. Its protein is CAWTRTGNTEAFF.

The chain recombines TRBV7-6 with TRBJ1-6; 8 bases are a match to TRBD1. V was clipped by 3 bases and J by 7 bases; unmatched bases: 11. Per the germline V gene, CDR1 is SGHVS and CDR2 is FNYEAQ. The CDR3 is 17 amino acids. CDR3 DNA sequence: TGTGCCAGCAGCTTGGCCCCCCCGACAGGGGACAATTCACCCCTCCACTTT. Amino acid sequence: CASSLAPPTGDNSPLHF. The whole variable domain, remainder taken from reference TRBV7-6 and TRBJ1-6, is GAGVSQSPRYKVTKRGQDVALRCDPISGHVSLYWYRQALGQGPEFLTYFNYEAQQDKSGLPNDRFSAERPEGSISTLTIQRTEQRDSAMYRCASSLAPPTGDNSPLHFGNGTRLTVT.

This clone was detected a few times. The chain recombines TRBV7-2 with TRBJ1-5, with D unclear. V gave up 3 bases and J gave up 4 bases, with 7 bases separating them. Per the germline V gene, CDR1 is SGHTA and CDR2 is FQGNSA. The CDR3 is made up of 13 amino acids. CDR3 sequence: CASSLRSNQPQHF. The CDR3 DNA reads as TGTGCCAGCAGCTTGAGGTCTAATCAGCCCCAGCATTTT.

This clone was seen only a few times. The chain has TRBV10-1 and TRBJ2-2; perhaps TRBD2 as D (5 bases). V gave up 6 bases and J gave up 1 base, with 18 bases separating them. The CDR3 runs 17 residues. Germline V gives CDR1 WNHNN, CDR2 SYGVQD (reference sequence). The CDR3 bases are TGCGCCAGCAGCCCTTTTGGTTCTGCGGGGAACACCGGGGAGCTGTTTTTT. This encodes CASSPFGSAGNTGELFF.

The genes are TRBV5-6 and TRBJ2-1; D possibly corresponds to TRBD2 (6 bases). Germline V CDR1 and CDR2: SGHDT, YYEEEE. The CDR3 length is 16 residues. V was shortened by 1 base and J by 3 bases, with 14 bases between the two germline ends. CDR3 sequence: CASSLFAGRVYNEQFF. The CDR3 bases are TGTGCCAGCAGCTTGTTCGCGGGGAGAGTCTACAATGAGCAGTTCTTC.

V usage is TRBV7-2 and J usage is TRBJ1-6; 7 bases align to TRBD1. Looked up from germline, CDR1 is SGHTA and CDR2 is FQGNSA. The CDR3 runs to 14 residues. The trim removed 2 bases at V and 7 bases at J, leaving 2 bases unmatched. CDR3 protein: CASSLTGVNSPLHF. CDR3 DNA sequence: TGTGCCAGCAGCTTAACAGGGGTGAATTCACCCCTCCACTTT.

The genes are TRBV6-4 and TRBJ2-2; the D gene is possibly TRBD1 (7 bases). Deletions cut 0 bases from V and 4 bases from J, with 18 bases between. Germline V gene sequence: CDR1 MRHNA, CDR2 SNTAGT. The length of the CDR3 is 18 residues. In nucleotides, the CDR3 is TGTGCCAGCAGTGACTCTCGGTCGGCGGGACAGTTCACCGGGGAGCTGTTTTTT. Translating gives CASSDSRSAGQFTGELFF.

The chain couples TRBV7-2 to TRBJ2-3; TRBD1 agrees at 8 bases. The V gene end was trimmed by 3 bases and the J gene end by 8 bases; junction bases not matched to a gene: 4. The germline gives CDR1 SGHTA, CDR2 FQGNSA. This CDR3 comprises 13 residues. The CDR3 protein is CASSLEGQGTQYF. As DNA, the CDR3 is TGTGCCAGCAGCTTGGAAGGACAGGGTACGCAGTATTTT.

The chain is built from TRBV6-2 or TRBV6-3 and TRBJ1-1; 8 nucleotides align to TRBD1. The CDR3 runs to 16 residues. Germline trimming cut 4 bases from V and 1 base from J; bases unmatched to any gene: 8. Germline V gene lookup returns CDR1 MNHEY and CDR2 SVGEGT. Here the CDR3 reads CASSWTRTGTNTEAFF. For the CDR3, the DNA is TGTGCCAGCAGTTGGACTCGGACAGGGACGAACACTGAAGCTTTCTTT.

This rearrangement joins TRBV5-6 to TRBJ2-1; 9 bases line up with TRBD2. Losses at the gene ends were 0 bases for V and 9 bases for J; bases not matched to a gene: 7. This CDR3 contains 15 residues. Germline loops: CDR1 SGHDT, CDR2 YYEEEE. This CDR3 is CASSLVAGGPGEQFF. As DNA, the CDR3 is TGTGCCAGCAGCTTGGTCGCGGGAGGGCCGGGTGAGCAGTTCTTC. The full variable domain, its missing parts supplied by reference TRBV5-6 and TRBJ2-1, is DAGVTQSPTHLIKTRGQQVTLRCSPKSGHDTVSWYQQALGQGPQFIFQYYEEEERQRGNFPDRFSGHQFPNYSSELNVNALLLGDSALYLCASSLVAGGPGEQFFGPGTRLTVL.

The chain is built from TRBV19 and TRBJ2-2, with D possibly matching TRBD1 (6 bases). The CDR3 contains 14 residues. Germline CDR1 and CDR2: LNHDA and SQIVND (reference sequence). Trimming removed 5 bases from V and 6 bases from J, with 13 bases in between. The CDR3 DNA reads as TGTGCCAGTAGTCTAACCAGGGGCGCCGGGGAGCTGTTTTTT. Its protein is CASSLTRGAGELFF.

The genes are TRBV6-6 and TRBJ1-2; D possibly corresponds to TRBD1 (5 bases). The CDR3 runs to 12 residues. V lost 5 bases, J lost 5 bases, and 9 bases lay in between. The germline CDR1 and CDR2 sequences are MNHNY and SVGAGI (reference sequence). CDR3 amino acids: CASSPDTYGYTF. The CDR3 DNA is TGTGCCAGCAGTCCGGACACATATGGCTACACCTTC.